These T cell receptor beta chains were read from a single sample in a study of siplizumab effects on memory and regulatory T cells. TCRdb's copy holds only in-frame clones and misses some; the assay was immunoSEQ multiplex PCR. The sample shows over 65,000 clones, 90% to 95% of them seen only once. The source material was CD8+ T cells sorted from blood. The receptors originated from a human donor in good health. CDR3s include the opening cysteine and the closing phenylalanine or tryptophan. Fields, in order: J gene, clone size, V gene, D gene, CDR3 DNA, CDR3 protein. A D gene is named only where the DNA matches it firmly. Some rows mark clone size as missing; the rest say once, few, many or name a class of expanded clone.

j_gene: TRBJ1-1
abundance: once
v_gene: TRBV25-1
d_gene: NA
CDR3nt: TGTGCCAGCAGCCCGCCTTCGAACACTGAAGCTTTCTTT
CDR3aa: CASSPPSNTEAFF

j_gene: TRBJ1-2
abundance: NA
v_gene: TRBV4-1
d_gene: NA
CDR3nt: TGCGCCAGCCAATCATGGCAGGCAGCTAACTATGGCTACACCTTC
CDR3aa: CASQSWQAANYGYTF

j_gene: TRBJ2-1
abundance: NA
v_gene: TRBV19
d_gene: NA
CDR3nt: TGTGCCAGTAGTTGGACAGATACCAATGAGCAGTTCTTC
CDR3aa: CASSWTDTNEQFF

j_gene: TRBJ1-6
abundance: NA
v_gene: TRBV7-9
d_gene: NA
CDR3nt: TGTGCCAGCACCGACTTCTGGACAGAAAATAATTCACCCCTCCACTTT
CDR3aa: CASTDFWTENNSPLHF

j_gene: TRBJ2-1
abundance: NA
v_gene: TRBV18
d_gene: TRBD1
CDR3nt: TGTGCCAGCTCACTCCCCGGGACAGGGGATGGTGAGCAGTTCTTC
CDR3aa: CASSLPGTGDGEQFF

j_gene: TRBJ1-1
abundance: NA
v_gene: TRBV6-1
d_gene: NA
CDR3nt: TGTGCCAGCAGTGGGGGGACCGTGAACACTGAAGCTTTCTTT
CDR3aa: CASSGGTVNTEAFF

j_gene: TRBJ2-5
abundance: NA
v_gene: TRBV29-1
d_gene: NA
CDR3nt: TGCAGCGTTGTTTATGCCAGGGACGGCGAGACCCAGTACTTC
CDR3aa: CSVVYARDGETQYF

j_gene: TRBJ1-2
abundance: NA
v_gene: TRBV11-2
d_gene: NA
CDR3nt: TGTGCCAGCAGCTATACCCCGGCAGGGAATGGCTACACCTTC
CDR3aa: CASSYTPAGNGYTF

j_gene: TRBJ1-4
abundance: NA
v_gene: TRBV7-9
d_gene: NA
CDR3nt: TGTGCCAGCAGCTTCGACCGGGAGGGGTCTAATGAAAAACTGTTTTTT
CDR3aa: CASSFDREGSNEKLFF

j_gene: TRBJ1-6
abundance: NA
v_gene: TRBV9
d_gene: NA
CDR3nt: TGTGCCAGCAGCGTAGATCCAGGGGCAAATTCACCCCTCCACTTT
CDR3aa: CASSVDPGANSPLHF

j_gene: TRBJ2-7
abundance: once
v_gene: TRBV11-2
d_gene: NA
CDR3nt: TGTGCCAGTTCGACAGGTTCCTACGAGCAGTACTTC
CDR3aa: CASSTGSYEQYF

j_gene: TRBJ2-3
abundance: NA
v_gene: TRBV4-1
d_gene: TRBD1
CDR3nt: TGCGCCAGCAGCCAGATGGGACAGGGCACAGATACGCAGTATTTT
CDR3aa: CASSQMGQGTDTQYF

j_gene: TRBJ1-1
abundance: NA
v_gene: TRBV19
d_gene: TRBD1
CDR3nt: TGTGCCAGTGCAGGGGGCGATCTGCTGAACACTGAAGCTTTCTTT
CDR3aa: CASAGGDLLNTEAFF

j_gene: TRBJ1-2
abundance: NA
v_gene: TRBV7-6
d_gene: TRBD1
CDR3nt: TGTGCCAGCAGCGCTACTTCCGGGACAGGGTTTGGCTACACCTTC
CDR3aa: CASSATSGTGFGYTF

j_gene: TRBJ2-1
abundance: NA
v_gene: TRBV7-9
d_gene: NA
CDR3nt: TGTGCCAGCAGCCCACGACTGGGCTCCTACAATGAGCAGTTCTTC
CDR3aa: CASSPRLGSYNEQFF

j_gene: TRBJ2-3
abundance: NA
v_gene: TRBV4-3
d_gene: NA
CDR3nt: TGCGCCAGCAGCCAAGAACCGGCTCACCACCCGGCAGATACGCAGTATTTT
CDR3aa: CASSQEPAHHPADTQYF

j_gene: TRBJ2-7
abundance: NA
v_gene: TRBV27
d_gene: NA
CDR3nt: TGTGCCAGCAGCCTGAGACAGAGCTACGAGCAGTACTTC
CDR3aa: CASSLRQSYEQYF

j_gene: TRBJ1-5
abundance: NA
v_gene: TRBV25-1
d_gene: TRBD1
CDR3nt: TGTGCCAGCTCTCCCGGGACAGTCCATCAGCCCCAGCATTTT
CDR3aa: CASSPGTVHQPQHF

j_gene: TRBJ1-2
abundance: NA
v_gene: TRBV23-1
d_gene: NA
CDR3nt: TGCGCCAGCAGTCAATCGGTCAGGGATGACTATGGCTACACCTTC
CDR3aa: CASSQSVRDDYGYTF

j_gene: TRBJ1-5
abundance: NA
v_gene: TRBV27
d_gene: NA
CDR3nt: TGTGCCAGCAGTCTGGCCAGGGCTAGCAATCAGCCCCAGCATTTT
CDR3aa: CASSLARASNQPQHF

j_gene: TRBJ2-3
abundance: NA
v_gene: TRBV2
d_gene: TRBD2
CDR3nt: TGTGCCAGCACCGGGACTAGCGGGGGGGCAAATACGCAGTATTTT
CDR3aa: CASTGTSGGANTQYF

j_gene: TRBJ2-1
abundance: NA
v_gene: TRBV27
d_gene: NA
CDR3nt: TGTGCCAGCAGTTTAGTGGGAGAGCAGTTCTTC
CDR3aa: CASSLVGEQFF

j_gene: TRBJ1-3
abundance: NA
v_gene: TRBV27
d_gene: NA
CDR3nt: TGTGCCAGCAGTCCCTTCAGGGATCCAGGCAACACCATATATTTT
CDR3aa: CASSPFRDPGNTIYF

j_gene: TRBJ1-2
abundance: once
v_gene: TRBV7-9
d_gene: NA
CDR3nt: TGTGCCAGCAGCTTAGAGGAAGCCGGGCCCTATGGCTACACCTTC
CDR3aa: CASSLEEAGPYGYTF

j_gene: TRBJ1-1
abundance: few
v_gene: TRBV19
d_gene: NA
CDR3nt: TGTGCCAGTAGGTGGGGGCTTGCCACTGAAGCTTTCTTT
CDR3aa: CASRWGLATEAFF

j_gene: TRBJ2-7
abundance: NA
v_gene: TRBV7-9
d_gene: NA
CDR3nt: TGTGCCAGCAGCTTTTTGCCAGGGGAGGGCGAGCAGTACTTC
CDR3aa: CASSFLPGEGEQYF

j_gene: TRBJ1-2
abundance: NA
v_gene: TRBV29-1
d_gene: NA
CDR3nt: TGCAGCGTTGAGGGTACCCCCGGGGGCTACACCTTC
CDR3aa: CSVEGTPGGYTF

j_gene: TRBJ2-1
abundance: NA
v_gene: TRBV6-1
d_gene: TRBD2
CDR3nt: TGTGCCAGCAGTGAAGAAGTTTCTAGCGGCAATGAGCAGTTCTTC
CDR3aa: CASSEEVSSGNEQFF

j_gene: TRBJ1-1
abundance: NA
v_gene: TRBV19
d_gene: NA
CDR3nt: TGTGCCACGGGGCGAGGTGGGAACACTGAAGCTTTCTTT
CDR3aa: CATGRGGNTEAFF

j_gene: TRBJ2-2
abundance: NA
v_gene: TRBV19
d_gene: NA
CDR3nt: TGTGCCAGTAGTATACTCCGAGGGACACTAGATACCGGGGAGCTGTTTTTT
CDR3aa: CASSILRGTLDTGELFF

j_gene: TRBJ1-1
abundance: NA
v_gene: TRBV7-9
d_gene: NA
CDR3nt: TGTGCCAGCAGCCCCCCGCGGAACACTGAAGCTTTCTTT
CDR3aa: CASSPPRNTEAFF

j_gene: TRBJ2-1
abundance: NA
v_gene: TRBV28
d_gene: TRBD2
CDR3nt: TGTGCCAGCAGTTTACGGACTAGCGGGGGATACAATGAGCAGTTCTTC
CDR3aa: CASSLRTSGGYNEQFF

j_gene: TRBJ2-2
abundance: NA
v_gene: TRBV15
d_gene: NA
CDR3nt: TGTGCCACCAGCAGAGGCCCCCTCTCAGGGAACACCGGGGAGCTGTTTTTT
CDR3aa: CATSRGPLSGNTGELFF

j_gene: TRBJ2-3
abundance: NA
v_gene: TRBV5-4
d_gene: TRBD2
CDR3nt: TGTGCCAGCAGCCCCGGGACTAGCGGCCCCACAGATACGCAGTATTTT
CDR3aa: CASSPGTSGPTDTQYF

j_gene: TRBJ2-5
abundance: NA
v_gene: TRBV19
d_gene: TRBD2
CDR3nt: TGTGCCAGTAGTAGGACTAGCGGGGGGAACCAAGAGACCCAGTACTTC
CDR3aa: CASSRTSGGNQETQYF

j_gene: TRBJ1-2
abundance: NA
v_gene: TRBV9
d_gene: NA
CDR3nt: TGTGCCAGCAGCGACTCGTGGAACTACACCTTC
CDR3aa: CASSDSWNYTF

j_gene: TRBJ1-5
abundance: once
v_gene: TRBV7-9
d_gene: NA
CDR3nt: TGTGCCAGCAGCTTAGGGGGAGAGCCCCAGCATTTT
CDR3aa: CASSLGGEPQHF

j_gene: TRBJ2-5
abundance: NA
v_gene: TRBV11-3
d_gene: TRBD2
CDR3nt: TGTGCCAGCAGCTTAGAGGGGTCGCGGGGGTACCAAGAGACCCAGTACTTC
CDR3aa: CASSLEGSRGYQETQYF

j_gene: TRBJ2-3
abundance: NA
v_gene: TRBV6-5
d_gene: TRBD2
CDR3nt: TGTGCCAGCAGTTACTTCCCAAGACTAACTAGCGGGGCCCTGGATTTT
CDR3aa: CASSYFPRLTSGALDF

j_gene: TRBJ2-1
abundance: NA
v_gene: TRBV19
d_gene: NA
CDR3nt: TGTGCCAGTAGTAGCAGTAACTCCTACAATGAGCAGTTCTTC
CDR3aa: CASSSSNSYNEQFF

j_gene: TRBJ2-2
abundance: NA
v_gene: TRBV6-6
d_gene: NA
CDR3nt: TGTGCCAGCATCGGGGAAGTCGGGGAGCTGTTTTTT
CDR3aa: CASIGEVGELFF

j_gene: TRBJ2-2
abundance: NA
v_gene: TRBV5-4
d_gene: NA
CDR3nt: TGTGCCAGCAGTCCCGGGGGGCCCGTGACCGGGGAGCTGTTTTTT
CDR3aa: CASSPGGPVTGELFF